A few counts support the clone carrying this T cell receptor beta chain. Its antigen is still unknown. RNA transcripts served as template for amplifying TCR beta CDR3 sequences. The library came from an HTBI-primed first-round RT-PCR and a second-round multiplex PCR. TCRdb itself ran the multiplex PCR reads through MiXCR, one entry per CDR3 protein. The sample lists hundreds of thousands of distinct CDR3 sequences; approximately 40% were seen once. The sample is drawn from a study of Graves' ophthalmopathy and Graves' hyperthyroidism. Patients were left out if they had other autoimmune diseases, uncontrolled infections, pregnancy or lactation. Broader study findings: Built on 13 signatures, a model told ophthalmopathy apart from stable hyperthyroidism with approximately 91% sensitivity and under 83% specificity. Its predictions of ophthalmopathy progression gave the model 60% to 71% sensitivity and roughly 76% specificity. Detection in blood was also observed for most expanded thyroid clonotypes above 0.001 frequency.

V shed 7 bases and J shed 4 bases, with 19 bases lying between them. Germline loops: CDR1 LNHDA, CDR2 SQIVND (reference sequence). CDR3 length equals 16 residues. The rearrangement links TRBV19 to TRBJ2-2, with D possibly TRBD2 on 5 matching bases. The sample was peripheral blood. This TCR was recovered from an adult man with Graves' ophthalmopathy. As DNA, the CDR3 is TGTGCCAGTACCCCCCGGGCTAGCAGTGCCACCGGGGAGCTGTTTTTT. As protein: CASTPRASSATGELFF.